The rows below give T cell receptor beta chains drawn from one sample of a study of blood T cell repertoires in COVID-19. Measured with immunoSEQ multiplex PCR; TCRdb has only the in-frame clones, and not every one. This sample has about 83,000 clones; more than 70% occur once, and the top ten carry 8%. The specimen sequenced was peripheral blood. All receptors derive from a man aged 50-60 years with active COVID-19. Each CDR3 is given with its conserved first and last residue. The D gene is left open where the match is weak. The size entry is marked missing in some rows and otherwise reads once, few, many or a size class.

j_call | clone_size | v_call | d_call | cdr3_aa | cdr3_nt
TRBJ1-2 | - | TRBV18 | - | CASSPTTGSNYGYTF | TGTGCCAGCTCACCAACTACAGGGTCTAACTATGGCTACACCTTC
TRBJ2-2 | - | TRBV28 | TRBD2 | CASSLRTSGRTGELFF | TGTGCCAGCAGTCTGAGAACTAGCGGGAGGACCGGGGAGCTGTTTTTT
TRBJ1-3 | - | TRBV7-6 | - | CASSLGTGLSGNTIYF | TGTGCCAGCAGCTTAGGAACAGGTCTGAGTGGAAACACCATATATTTT
TRBJ2-5 | - | TRBV5-6 | - | CASSLGLEEETQYF | TGTGCCAGCAGCTTGGGACTAGAAGAAGAGACCCAGTACTTC
TRBJ1-6 | - | TRBV9 | - | CASSVAAADSSYNSPLHF | TGTGCCAGCAGCGTAGCGGCGGCCGATAGCTCCTATAATTCACCCCTCCACTTT
TRBJ2-7 | few | TRBV4-3 | - | CASSQGAGSGEQYF | TGCGCCAGCAGCCAAGGAGCAGGGTCCGGCGAGCAGTACTTC
TRBJ2-3 | - | TRBV2 | TRBD2 | CASSAGLALIYTQYF | TGTGCCAGCAGTGCGGGACTAGCGTTGATATATACGCAGTATTTT
TRBJ1-5 | few | TRBV6-2/TRBV6-3 | TRBD1 | CASSYRPGQGGRKLNQPQHF | TGTGCCAGCAGTTACCGCCCGGGACAGGGGGGAAGAAAGTTAAATCAGCCCCAGCATTTT
TRBJ2-5 | - | TRBV7-9 | - | CASSPSWQNQETQYF | TGTGCCAGCAGCCCCAGTTGGCAGAACCAAGAGACCCAGTACTTC
TRBJ1-6 | few | TRBV9 | TRBD1 | CASSGRGLDSPLHF | TGTGCCAGCAGTGGAAGGGGGCTGGATTCACCCCTCCACTTT
TRBJ2-1 | - | TRBV18 | TRBD2 | CASSPGTASGSYEQFF | TGTGCCAGCTCACCAGGAACGGCTAGCGGGAGCTATGAGCAGTTCTTC
TRBJ2-1 | - | TRBV5-3 | TRBD2 | CARSTKRTSGDVYNEQFF | TGTGCCAGAAGCACTAAACGGACTAGCGGGGACGTTTACAATGAGCAGTTCTTC
TRBJ2-5 | once | TRBV7-2 | - | CASSTSRARETQYF | TGTGCCAGCAGCACCAGCAGGGCTAGAGAGACCCAGTACTTC
TRBJ2-5 | - | TRBV6-5 | - | CASHMRVRGWETQYF | TGTGCCAGCCATATGCGCGTCAGGGGCTGGGAGACCCAGTACTTC
TRBJ2-1 | once | TRBV7-2 | TRBD2 | CASSVKRSGGEQFF | TGTGCCAGCAGTGTTAAAAGATCGGGAGGTGAGCAGTTCTTC
TRBJ1-1 | - | TRBV28 | TRBD1 | CASSPWDSNTEAFF | TGTGCCAGCAGTCCCTGGGACAGCAACACTGAAGCTTTCTTT
TRBJ2-5 | - | TRBV9 | TRBD1 | CASSAPLTGLETQYF | TGTGCCAGCAGCGCCCCGTTGACAGGGCTGGAGACCCAGTACTTC
TRBJ2-1 | - | TRBV7-2 | TRBD2 | CASSSSGRTSYNEQFF | TGTGCCAGCAGCTCTAGCGGGAGGACATCCTACAATGAGCAGTTCTTC
TRBJ1-1 | - | TRBV7-9 | - | CASSSGTEAFF | TGTGCCAGCAGCTCCGGCACTGAAGCTTTCTTT
TRBJ1-1 | - | TRBV6-6 | - | CASSRRQAGSLMNTEAFF | TGTGCCAGCAGTCGCCGACAGGCAGGGTCCCTTATGAACACTGAAGCTTTCTTT
TRBJ1-1 | - | TRBV21-1 | - | CASSKVHSSNTEAFF | TGTGCCAGCAGCAAAGTTCACAGCTCGAACACTGAAGCTTTCTTT
TRBJ1-2 | - | TRBV6-4 | TRBD1 | CASTPRDRGYYGYTF | TGTGCCAGCACCCCGAGAGACAGGGGGTACTATGGCTACACCTTC
TRBJ2-1 | - | TRBV5-6 | TRBD2 | CASSLLPGRGNEQFF | TGTGCCAGCAGCTTGTTACCCGGGAGGGGGAATGAGCAGTTCTTC
TRBJ2-4 | - | TRBV6-5 | - | CASSYRDLRNIQYF | TGTGCCAGCAGTTACCGGGATCTGAGGAACATTCAGTACTTC
TRBJ2-5 | - | TRBV28 | - | CASSLWMTVQETQYF | TGTGCCAGCAGTTTATGGATGACTGTCCAAGAGACCCAGTACTTC
TRBJ2-6 | - | TRBV19 | - | CASSPGAGANVLTF | TGTGCCAGTAGCCCAGGGGCTGGGGCCAACGTCCTGACTTTC
TRBJ1-5 | - | TRBV27 | TRBD1 | CASSPLDRGSNQPQHF | TGTGCCAGCAGTCCCTTAGACAGGGGTAGCAATCAGCCCCAGCATTTT
TRBJ1-5 | - | TRBV18 | - | CASSRERGIGNQPQHF | TGTGCCAGCTCACGTGAAAGGGGTATCGGCAATCAGCCCCAGCATTTT
TRBJ2-5 | - | TRBV19 | TRBD1 | CASRGQGLGETQYF | TGTGCCAGTAGAGGACAGGGTTTGGGGGAGACCCAGTACTTC
TRBJ2-1 | - | TRBV7-2 | - | CASSLGQYNEQFF | TGTGCCAGCAGCTTAGGACAGTACAATGAGCAGTTCTTC
TRBJ2-7 | - | TRBV6-5 | - | CASSQQGSYEQYF | TGTGCCAGCAGTCAACAGGGCTCCTACGAGCAGTACTTC
TRBJ1-1 | few | TRBV5-1 | TRBD1 | CASSPITGGRSEAFF | TGCGCCAGCAGCCCTATTACAGGGGGCAGGTCTGAAGCTTTCTTT
TRBJ1-2 | once | TRBV7-9 | - | CASSIGHNYGYTF | TGTGCCAGCAGTATCGGACATAACTATGGCTACACCTTC
TRBJ2-3 | - | TRBV28 | TRBD2 | CASSPRRLAGRDTQYF | TGTGCCAGCAGTCCCCGCCGACTAGCGGGGAGGGATACGCAGTATTTT
TRBJ1-4 | - | TRBV7-8 | - | CASSLGWGAEKLFF | TGTGCCAGCAGCCTAGGGTGGGGCGCGGAAAAACTGTTTTTT
TRBJ2-7 | - | TRBV7-9 | - | CASSLRSEGYEQYF | TGTGCCAGCAGCTTACGAAGTGAGGGCTACGAGCAGTACTTC
TRBJ2-7 | - | TRBV28 | - | CASSRETPYEQYF | TGTGCCAGCAGTCGAGAAACCCCCTACGAGCAGTACTTC
TRBJ2-5 | - | TRBV30 | - | CAWSPGQDQTQYF | TGTGCCTGGAGTCCAGGACAAGACCAGACCCAGTACTTC
TRBJ1-2 | - | TRBV7-9 | - | CASSLVVAGYTF | TGTGCCAGCAGCTTAGTTGTGGCTGGCTACACCTTC
TRBJ2-1 | - | TRBV5-4 | - | CASSPSRGEQFF | TGTGCCAGCAGTCCTTCAAGGGGTGAGCAGTTCTTC
TRBJ2-5 | - | TRBV7-2 | - | CASSLSARETQYF | TGTGCCAGCAGCTTATCAGCGCGAGAGACCCAGTACTTC
TRBJ1-4 | - | TRBV7-9 | TRBD1 | CASSLGRDSSEKLFF | TGTGCCAGCAGCTTAGGTCGGGACAGTAGTGAAAAACTGTTTTTT
TRBJ2-7 | - | TRBV27 | TRBD1 | CASSLNRGSDEQYF | TGTGCCAGCAGTTTAAACAGGGGATCCGACGAGCAGTACTTC
TRBJ1-6 | few | TRBV11-2 | - | CASRFPGIHSPLHF | TGTGCCAGCAGATTCCCGGGGATCCACTCACCCCTCCACTTT